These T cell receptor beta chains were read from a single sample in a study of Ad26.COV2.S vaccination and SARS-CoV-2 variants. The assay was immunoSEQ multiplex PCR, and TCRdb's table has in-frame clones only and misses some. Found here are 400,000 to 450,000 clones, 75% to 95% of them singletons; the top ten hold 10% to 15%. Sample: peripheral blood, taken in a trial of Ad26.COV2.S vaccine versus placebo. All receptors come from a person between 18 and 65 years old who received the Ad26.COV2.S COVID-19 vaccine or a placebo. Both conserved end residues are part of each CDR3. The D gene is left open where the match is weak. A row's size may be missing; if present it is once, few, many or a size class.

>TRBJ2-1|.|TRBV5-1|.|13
TGCGCCAGCAGCTGGAGAGTAAACAATGAGCAGTTCTTC
CASSWRVNNEQFF
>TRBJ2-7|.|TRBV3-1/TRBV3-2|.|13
TGTGCCAGCGGCTCCGGGACCCTCTACGAGCAGTACTTC
CASGSGTLYEQYF
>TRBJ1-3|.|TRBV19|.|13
TGTGCCAGCCGAGAGGGGGCTGGAAACACCATATATTTT
CASREGAGNTIYF
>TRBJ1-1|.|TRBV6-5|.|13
TGTGCCAGCAGAGTAGACCTGAACACTGAAGCTTTCTTT
CASRVDLNTEAFF
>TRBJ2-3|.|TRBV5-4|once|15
TGTGCCAGCAGCCCCTGGGAGCGGAGCACAGATACGCAGTATTTT
CASSPWERSTDTQYF
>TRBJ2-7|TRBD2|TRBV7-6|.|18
TGTGCCAGCAGCTTAAGTTTGGGAACTAGCGGGAGAAGCCACGAGCAGTACTTC
CASSLSLGTSGRSHEQYF
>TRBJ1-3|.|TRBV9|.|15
TGTGCCAGCAGCGTAGGGGGTTTGGGTGGAAACACCATATATTTT
CASSVGGLGGNTIYF
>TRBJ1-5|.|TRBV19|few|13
TGTGCCAGTAGTATAAACCCCAATCAGCCCCAGCATTTT
CASSINPNQPQHF
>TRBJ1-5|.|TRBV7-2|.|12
TGTGCCAGCAGCCGGGACGGTCAGCCCCAGCATTTT
CASSRDGQPQHF
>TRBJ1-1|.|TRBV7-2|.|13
TGTGCCAGCAGCTCCCACCCCAACACTGAAGCTTTCTTT
CASSSHPNTEAFF
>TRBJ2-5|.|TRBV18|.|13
TGTGCCAGCTCAACCAAGGAGCAAGAGACCCAGTACTTC
CASSTKEQETQYF
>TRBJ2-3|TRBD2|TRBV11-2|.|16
TGTGCCAGCAGCTCGGGGACTAGCGGAGGCACAGATACGCAGTATTTT
CASSSGTSGGTDTQYF
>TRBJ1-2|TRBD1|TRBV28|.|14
TGTGCCAGCAGTCCCCCCGGGACAGGGGGGGGCTACACCTTC
CASSPPGTGGGYTF
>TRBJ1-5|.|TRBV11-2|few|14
TGTGCCAGCAGCCCCGGGCTCAGCAATCAGCCCCAGCATTTT
CASSPGLSNQPQHF
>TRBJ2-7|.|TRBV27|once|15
TGTGCCAGCAGCAATTTGGGCGAGAGCTCCTACGAGCAGTACTTC
CASSNLGESSYEQYF
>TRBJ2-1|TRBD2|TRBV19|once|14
TGTGCCAGTAGTGGTTCACTAGCGGGTAATGAGCAGTTCTTC
CASSGSLAGNEQFF
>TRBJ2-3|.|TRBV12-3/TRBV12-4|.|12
TGTGCCAGCAGTTTTGTCACAGATACGCAGTATTTT
CASSFVTDTQYF
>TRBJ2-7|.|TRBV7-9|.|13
TGTGCCTCAGGGGGCGGGAGTATATACGAGCAGTACTTC
CASGGGSIYEQYF
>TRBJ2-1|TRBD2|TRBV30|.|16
TGTGCCTGGAGTGGGACTAGCGGGGCCTACTACAATGAGCAGTTCTTC
CAWSGTSGAYYNEQFF